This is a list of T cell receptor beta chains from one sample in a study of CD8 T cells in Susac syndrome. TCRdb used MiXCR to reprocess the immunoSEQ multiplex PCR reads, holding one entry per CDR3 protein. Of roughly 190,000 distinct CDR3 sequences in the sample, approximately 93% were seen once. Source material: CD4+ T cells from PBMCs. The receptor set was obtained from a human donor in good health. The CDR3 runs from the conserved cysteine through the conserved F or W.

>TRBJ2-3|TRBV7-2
CASSHGTSGSALLSQYF
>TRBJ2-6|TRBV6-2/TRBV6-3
CARDTGGANVLTF
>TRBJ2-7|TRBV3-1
CASRGQGPYEQYF
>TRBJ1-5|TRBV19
CASSTTGNQPQHF
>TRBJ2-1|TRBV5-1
CASSFFGRNEQFF
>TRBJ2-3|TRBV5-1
CASSATGLRTDTQYF
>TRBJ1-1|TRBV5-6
CASSLTDRLKTEAFF
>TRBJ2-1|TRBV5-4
CASSLPGLAGRNEQFF
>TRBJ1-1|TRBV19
CASSSSPGGGTEAFF
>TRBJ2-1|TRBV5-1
CASSSFPDYSNEQFF
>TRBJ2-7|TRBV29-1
CSALRGHEQYF
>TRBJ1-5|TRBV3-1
CASSQGQTSQPQHF
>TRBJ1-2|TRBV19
CASSIGRGTNYGYTF
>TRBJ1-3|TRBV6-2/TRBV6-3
CASLTDSGNTIYF
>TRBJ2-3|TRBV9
CASSVVPGADTQYF
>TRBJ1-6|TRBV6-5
CASRAEGFRNSPLHF
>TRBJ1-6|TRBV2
CASMVYYNSPLHF
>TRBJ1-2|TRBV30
CAWSVGTEDYGYTF
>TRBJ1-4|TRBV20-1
CSARGRGWEPTNEKLFF
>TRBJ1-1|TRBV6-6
CASSSPDSTEAFF
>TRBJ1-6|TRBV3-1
CASSQGPGGLGSPLHF
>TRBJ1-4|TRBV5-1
CASSFTGYPNEKLFF
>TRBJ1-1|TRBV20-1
CSARDIRVGADTEAFF
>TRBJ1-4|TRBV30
CAWGRQGNEKLFF
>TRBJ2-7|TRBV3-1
CASSQEGTWDYEQYF
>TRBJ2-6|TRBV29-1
CSAPSLSLSGANVLTF
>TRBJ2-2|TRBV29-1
CSVLPYPPQVGELFF
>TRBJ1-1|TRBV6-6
CASTNRNTEAFF
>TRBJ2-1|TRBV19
CASSRTRTVHEQFF
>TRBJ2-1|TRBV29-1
CSVPSPSSYNEQFF
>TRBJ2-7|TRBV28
CASSPRGQGPLPSSYEQYF
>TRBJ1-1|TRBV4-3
CASSRGGGTEAFF
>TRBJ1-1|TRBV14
CASSPLGGLEAFF
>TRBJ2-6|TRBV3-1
CASSRDRVTNVLTF
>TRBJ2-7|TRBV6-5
CASSYSRGGAAYEQYF
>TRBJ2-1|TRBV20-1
CSASFNNEQFF
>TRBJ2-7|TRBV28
CASSYNSYEQYF
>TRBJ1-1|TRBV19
CASSPAGLLAFF
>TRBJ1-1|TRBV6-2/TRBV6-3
CASRFRVNTEAFF
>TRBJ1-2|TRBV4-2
CASSQVSPGDGGYTF
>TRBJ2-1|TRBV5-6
CASSSPGPATYNEQFF
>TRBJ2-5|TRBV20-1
CSALRGGAREIQYF
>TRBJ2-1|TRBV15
CATSRALYEQFF
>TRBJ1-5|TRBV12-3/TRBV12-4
CASTNDGSNQPQHF
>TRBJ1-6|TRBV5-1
CASSLETSGNSPLHF
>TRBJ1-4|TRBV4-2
CASSQDSWTNEKLFF
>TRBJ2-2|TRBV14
CASSHHQGGTGELFF